Presented here are 22 T cell receptor beta chains from one specimen sequenced in a study of post-analysis software for immune sequencing data. What these receptors recognize is not known. Study results and limitations: Controls showed lower frequencies than patients for several TRBV segments, and TRBV5-6, TRBV5-1 and TRBV20-1 were among these.

TCR beta cDNA libraries had unique molecular identifiers. TCRdb passed the PCR reads through MiXCR, listing each CDR3 protein once. The sample yields about 460,000 distinct CDR3 sequences, around 40% seen once. What was sequenced was blood. These receptors came from a girl between 10 and 17 years old with multiple sclerosis.

The chain's CDR3 is CASSQESQGAWYEQYF. The CDR3 nucleotides are TGCGCCAGCAGCCAAGAATCCCAGGGGGCTTGGTACGAGCAGTACTTC. V usage is TRBV4-1 and J usage is TRBJ2-7; 8 bases fit TRBD1. CDR1 MGHRA and CDR2 YSYEKL come from the germline V gene. V was pared by 0 bases and J by 4 bases, with 8 bases of the junction left unmatched. There are 16 residues in the CDR3.

The chain combines TRBV27 with TRBJ1-4, with 9 bases that match TRBD1. The CDR3 loop spans 15 amino acids. Germline loops: CDR1 MNHEY, CDR2 SMNVEV (reference sequence). V shed 5 bases and J 9 bases; nucleotides not matched to a gene: 10. CDR3 DNA sequence: TGTGCCAGCAGTGAGAGATGGACAGGGGCCCAAAAACTGTTTTTT. Its translation: CASSERWTGAQKLFF.

This clonotype was recorded a few times. The CDR3, as DNA: TGTGCCAGCAGTTTATGGGGACAGGGGGCTGGAAACGAGCAGTACTTC. It is translated as CASSLWGQGAGNEQYF. The V gene is TRBV12-3 or TRBV12-4, the J gene TRBJ2-7, with 12 bases identical to TRBD1. The CDR3 length is 16 residues. Trimming took 2 bases from V and 5 from J; bases not matched to a gene: 7.

This rearrangement joins TRBV10-3 to TRBJ2-7, with 8 bases matching TRBD1. The CDR3 totals 15 residues. With V trimmed by 6 bases and J by 0 bases, 7 bases remained unmatched. Germline CDR1 and CDR2: ENHRY and SYGVKD. The CDR3 coding sequence is TGTGCCATCAGGTCTCAGGGGGCCAGCTCCTACGAGCAGTACTTC. Translating it yields CAIRSQGASSYEQYF.

In its sample, this clonotype was seen a few times. This chain connects TRBV12-3 or TRBV12-4 to TRBJ2-4, with 7 bases fitting TRBD1. Unmatched junction bases numbered 6, after V lost 5 bases and J lost 8 bases. This CDR3 spans 13 amino acids. The chain's CDR3 is CASSTGTVDIQYF. CDR3 DNA sequence: TGTGCCAGCAGTACCGGGACAGTGGACATTCAGTACTTC.

There are a few counts of this clonotype. V usage is TRBV29-1 and J usage is TRBJ2-1; D unresolved. The CDR3 is 14 amino acids. Trimming left V 6 bases short and J 9 bases short, with 21 bases between. Germline values: CDR1 SQVTM, CDR2 ANQGSEA. CDR3 loop: CSVNPRLTGSEQFF. The DNA for the CDR3 is TGCAGCGTAAACCCTCGCTTGACCGGAAGTGAGCAGTTCTTC.

This clonotype has just a few counts. V is TRBV4-1 and J is TRBJ2-4, with D perhaps matching TRBD1 (5 bases). TRBJ2-7 matches the DNA end more closely, so the J call is doubtful. Looked up from germline, CDR1 is MGHRA and CDR2 is YSYEKL. The CDR3 totals 14 residues. The CDR3, as DNA: TGCGCCAGCGGGGCCCAGCACGGTACCTACGAGCAGTACTTC. Translation gives CASGAQHGTYEQYF.

In DNA form, the CDR3 reads TGTGCCAGCAGCTTAGATGGGAATCCCTACAATGAGCAGTTCTTC. Protein sequence: CASSLDGNPYNEQFF. The V call is TRBV7-9, the J call TRBJ2-1, with no clear D. The germline V and J ends were trimmed by 1 base and 2 bases, with 9 bases remaining between them. This CDR3 comprises 15 residues. Germline V gene data show CDR1 as SEHNR and CDR2 as FQNEAQ (reference sequence).

This clonotype was picked up a small number of times. The V and J genes are TRBV10-3 and TRBJ2-7; TRBD2 matches 14 bases. The V gene end was trimmed by 0 bases and the J gene end by 5 bases; junction bases not matched to a gene: 21. The CDR3 spans 22 residues. Germline V gene sequence: CDR1 ENHRY, CDR2 SYGVKD. This CDR3 reads CAISESGQSRATSGRANHEQYF. The CDR3 DNA is TGTGCCATCAGTGAGTCCGGTCAATCGAGGGCGACTAGCGGGAGGGCTAACCACGAGCAGTACTTC.

A few counts support this clonotype. The rearrangement links TRBV20-1 to TRBJ2-5; D may be TRBD1 (5 bases). The V gene lost 0 bases and the J gene lost 2 bases, with 13 bases spanning the gap. There are 15 residues in the CDR3. Germline-derived CDR1 and CDR2 are DFQATT and SNEGSKA (reference sequence). Written as DNA, the CDR3 is TGCAGTGCTAGAGATTTGGGTCAGGGACAAGAGACCCAGTACTTC. It yields the protein CSARDLGQGQETQYF.

This clonotype was picked up a small number of times. This rearrangement joins TRBV20-1 to TRBJ1-2; a possible D gene is TRBD1 (6 bases). Per germline, CDR1 DFQATT and CDR2 SNEGSKA (reference sequence). The CDR3 sequence is 13 residues long. CDR3 residues: CRGTTGANYGYTF. The CDR3 region has the DNA TGCAGGGGGACGACAGGAGCTAACTATGGCTACACCTTC.

The chain links TRBV12-3 or TRBV12-4 to TRBJ1-4; D not certain. This CDR3 contains 11 residues. V was shortened by 4 bases and J by 7 bases, with 4 bases between the two germline ends. The CDR3 protein is CASSSGEKLFF. The CDR3 DNA follows: TGTGCCAGCAGTTCAGGTGAAAAACTGTTTTTT.

The J gene is TRBJ2-7, the V gene TRBV28; D possibly uses TRBD1 or TRBD2 (5 bases each). V was shortened by 6 bases and J by 3 bases, with 21 bases between the two germline ends. This CDR3 spans 16 amino acids. The germline V gene has CDR1 MDHEN and CDR2 SYDVKM. The DNA of the CDR3 is TGTGCCAGCAGACCGAATGTCGGGGCGGAAATCTACGAGCAGTACTTC. This translates into CASRPNVGAEIYEQYF.

In its sample, this clonotype was seen a few times. The chain couples TRBV10-3 to TRBJ1-2; 7 bases map to TRBD1. The CDR3 loop spans 13 amino acids. The trim removed 5 bases at V and 8 bases at J, leaving 8 bases unmatched. Germline CDR1 is ENHRY and CDR2 is SYGVKD. Here the CDR3 DNA reads TGTGCCATCAGTAGGGAGGGGGCAGACGGCTACACCTTC. Its protein is CAISREGADGYTF.

The J gene is TRBJ2-4, the V gene TRBV5-6, with 9 bases aligning to TRBD1. The DNA matches TRBJ2-5 better at its end, which makes the J call doubtful. The CDR3 contains 14 residues. Per the germline V gene, CDR1 is SGHDT and CDR2 is YYEEEE. The CDR3 loop reads CASSLTGGGETQYF. The DNA of the CDR3 is TGTGCCAGCAGCTTAACAGGGGGCGGGGAGACCCAGTACTTC.

This clonotype occurred once. A much larger clone is a single base away; this may be a read error. The chain uses TRBV29-1 and TRBJ2-5; D uncertain. Trimming shortened V by 4 bases and J by 11 bases, and 23 bases separated the two germline ends. Germline CDR1 and CDR2: SQVTM and ANQGSEA. The CDR3 runs 14 residues. CDR3 sequence: CSVGGRLSYNEQYF. The CDR3, as DNA: TGCAGCGTTGGTGGGCGTCTCTCCTACAATGAGCAGTACTTC.

This clonotype was counted only a few times. CDR3 in amino acids: CASSLERRAGAGEQYF. In DNA, the CDR3 is TGTGCCAGCAGCTTAGAGCGTCGGGCGGGAGCCGGTGAGCAGTACTTC. This rearrangement joins TRBV7-2 to TRBJ2-7, with 7 nucleotides matching TRBD2. V lost 1 base to trimming and J lost 7 bases; unmatched junction nucleotides: 13. The CDR3 spans 16 residues. CDR1 and CDR2 from the germline V gene are SGHTA and FQGNSA.

The chain carries TRBV4-2 and TRBJ1-2; no clear D. This CDR3 spans 13 amino acids. The germline V and J ends were trimmed by 4 bases and 8 bases, with 14 bases remaining between them. Germline CDR1 LGHNA, CDR2 YNFKEQ. CDR3 in DNA: TGTGCCAGCAGCCCGAGGGAGGGAGGGGGCTACACCTTC. This encodes CASSPREGGGYTF.

The J gene is TRBJ1-1, the V gene TRBV5-1, with TRBD1 matching 7 bases. CDR1 and CDR2 from the germline V gene are SGHRS and YFSETQ. The CDR3 consists of 14 residues. The V and J ends lost 7 bases and 0 bases, in that order; junction bases with no gene match: 6. The CDR3 region is CASRTGDMNTEAFF. The CDR3, as DNA: TGCGCCAGCCGAACAGGGGACATGAACACTGAAGCTTTCTTT.

In its sample, this clonotype was seen a few times. This chain connects TRBV6-1 to TRBJ1-2; D not certain. Germline assignment: CDR1 MNHNS and CDR2 SASEGT. CDR3 length: 11 residues. The V end lost 6 bases, the J end lost 5 bases, and 7 bases lay between the germline ends. The CDR3 sequence: CASRTEYGYTF. The CDR3, as DNA: TGTGCCAGCAGGACGGAGTATGGCTACACCTTC.

There are a few counts of this clonotype. The chain links TRBV12-3 or TRBV12-4 to TRBJ1-2, with 7 bases fitting TRBD1. V lost 1 base, J lost 4 bases, and 3 bases stayed unmatched. This CDR3 region has 14 residues. The CDR3 region is CASSLGTGLYGYTF. The CDR3 DNA sequence: TGTGCCAGCAGTTTAGGGACAGGACTCTATGGCTACACCTTC.

In its sample, this clonotype was seen a few times. This chain joins TRBV5-1 and TRBJ2-1; TRBD1 might be the D (6 bases). Trimming removed 5 bases at V and 0 bases at J, with 12 bases between. This CDR3 spans 15 amino acids. Germline V gene lookup returns CDR1 SGHRS and CDR2 YFSETQ. The CDR3 sequence is CASRDGTRSYNEQFF. As DNA, the CDR3 is TGCGCCAGCAGGGACGGGACACGCTCCTACAATGAGCAGTTCTTC.